These T cell receptor beta chains were read from a single sample in a study of blood T cell repertoires in COVID-19. Assay: immunoSEQ multiplex PCR; the TCRdb copy retains only in-frame clones and omits some. The data show about 130,000 clones, roughly 80% seen once. The sequenced sample was peripheral blood. These receptors were collected from a woman in her 30s who had recovered from COVID-19. The CDR3 runs from the conserved cysteine through the conserved F or W. The D gene is left open where the match is weak. Size values are once, few and many counts, or a class for expanded clones, and some rows have none.

size	V	D	J	DNA	CDR3
NA	TRBV19	NA	TRBJ2-7	TGTGCCAGTAGTATCCTATCGGGTAGTTCCTACGAGCAGTACTTC	CASSILSGSSYEQYF
NA	TRBV15	TRBD1	TRBJ1-1	TGTGCCACCAGCAAGGACAGGGGTGGTACTGAAGCTTTCTTT	CATSKDRGGTEAFF
NA	TRBV6-1	TRBD1	TRBJ2-7	TGTGCCAGCAGTGAAAGAAGGGGACAGTCCTACGAGCAGTACTTC	CASSERRGQSYEQYF
few	TRBV30	TRBD1	TRBJ1-4	TGTGCCTGGAGTTCCCAGGGGGGTCCTAATGAAAAACTGTTTTTT	CAWSSQGGPNEKLFF
NA	TRBV5-6	TRBD1	TRBJ2-1	TGTGCCAGCAGCTCCTACAGGGGAGCGCTCAATGAGCAGTTCTTC	CASSSYRGALNEQFF
once	TRBV18	NA	TRBJ1-1	TGTGCCAGCTCACCGACAATTTCAGGGGCCACTGAAGCTTTCTTT	CASSPTISGATEAFF
few	TRBV7-3	NA	TRBJ1-1	TGTGCCAGCAGCTTAAGAGGAGATTTGAACACTGAAGCTTTCTTT	CASSLRGDLNTEAFF
once	TRBV6-6	NA	TRBJ1-1	TGTGCCAGCAGTCGAGCTGAGCCGAACACTGAAGCTTTCTTT	CASSRAEPNTEAFF
NA	TRBV7-9	TRBD2	TRBJ2-7	TGTGCCAGCAGCCTCCTAGCGGACTCCTACGAGCAGTACTTC	CASSLLADSYEQYF
NA	TRBV18	TRBD1	TRBJ2-2	TGTGCCAGCTCACCATGGACAGGGCCCACCGGGGAGCTGTTTTTT	CASSPWTGPTGELFF
NA	TRBV6-5	NA	TRBJ1-5	TGTGCCAGCAGTCCCCTTACCCAGAGCAATCAGCCCCAGCATTTT	CASSPLTQSNQPQHF
NA	TRBV29-1	NA	TRBJ1-2	TGCAGCGCCGGGGTCGGGTATGGCTACACCTTC	CSAGVGYGYTF
NA	TRBV19	TRBD1	TRBJ1-1	TGTGCCAGTAGTCAGACAGGGGGCAGGACTGAAGCTTTCTTT	CASSQTGGRTEAFF
NA	TRBV7-9	NA	TRBJ1-2	TGTGCCAGCAGCCCCAGGGTTGGCGGCTACACCTTC	CASSPRVGGYTF
NA	TRBV27	NA	TRBJ2-2	TGTGCCAGCAGTTTACTCACCGGGGAGCTGTTTTTT	CASSLLTGELFF
NA	TRBV12-3/TRBV12-4	TRBD1	TRBJ2-5	TGTGCCAGCAGTTCGGGACAGCAAGAGACCCAGTACTTC	CASSSGQQETQYF
NA	TRBV5-1	NA	TRBJ1-1	TGCGCCAGCAGCTTGGAGTGGAGGACTGAAGCTTTCTTT	CASSLEWRTEAFF
NA	TRBV27	NA	TRBJ1-1	TGTGCCAGCAGCAGACGGGAGAACACTGAAGCTTTCTTT	CASSRRENTEAFF
many	TRBV10-2	NA	TRBJ1-6	TGCGCCAGCAGTGTCCGGGACAAGGATTCACCCCTCCACTTT	CASSVRDKDSPLHF
NA	TRBV18	TRBD2	TRBJ2-3	TGTGCCAGCTCATCCATGAGCGGGAAAATAGATACGCAGTATTTT	CASSSMSGKIDTQYF
NA	TRBV13	TRBD2	TRBJ2-5	TGTGCCAGCAGACAACGGACTAGCGGCCAAGAGACCCAGTACTTC	CASRQRTSGQETQYF
NA	TRBV6-2/TRBV6-3	TRBD2	TRBJ2-5	TGTGCCAGCAGTCGACTAGCGGTCCAAGAGACCCAGTACTTC	CASSRLAVQETQYF
NA	TRBV10-3	NA	TRBJ2-7	TGTGCCATCAGTGAGTCCGCAGGGGCATCCTACGAGCAGTACTTC	CAISESAGASYEQYF
once	TRBV15	NA	TRBJ1-5	TGTGCCACCAGCAGAGCGGGGGGGGACATCGCTTATCAGCCCCAGCATTTT	CATSRAGGDIAYQPQHF
NA	TRBV7-2	NA	TRBJ1-1	TGTGCCACCGGATGGGCCCGAGACACTGAAGCTTTCTTT	CATGWARDTEAFF
NA	TRBV6-5	TRBD1	TRBJ2-7	TGTGCCAGCGGCAGGGGGCCTTCCTACGAGCAGTACTTC	CASGRGPSYEQYF
few	TRBV2	NA	TRBJ2-1	TGTGCCAGCAACTGGTACAATGAGCAGTTCTTC	CASNWYNEQFF
NA	TRBV5-1	NA	TRBJ1-4	TGCGCCAGCAGCTTGCGGGGTGACGATGAAAAACTGTTTTTT	CASSLRGDDEKLFF
NA	TRBV16	NA	TRBJ2-1	TGTGCCAGCAGCCCTAGATCTAGTGTCAACAATGAGCAGTTCTTC	CASSPRSSVNNEQFF
NA	TRBV12-5	NA	TRBJ2-2	TGTGCTAGTGGTCCGGACTGGAACACCGGGGAGCTGTTTTTT	CASGPDWNTGELFF
NA	TRBV5-6	NA	TRBJ1-1	TGTGCCAGCAGCTTTAAAAGGGGATGGGACACTGAAGCTTTCTTT	CASSFKRGWDTEAFF
NA	TRBV5-4	NA	TRBJ1-6	TGTGCCAGCAGGCATACAGGGAGCTCCTATAATTCACCCCTCCACTTT	CASRHTGSSYNSPLHF
NA	TRBV3-1/TRBV3-2	NA	TRBJ1-2	TGTGCCAGCAGTGGGGACATGAGGCTCAATGGCTACACCTTC	CASSGDMRLNGYTF
NA	TRBV10-3	TRBD2	TRBJ2-1	TGTGCCATCAGTGAGCAGGGACTAGCGGGAATAAATGAGCAGTTCTTC	CAISEQGLAGINEQFF
NA	TRBV27	TRBD2	TRBJ2-3	TGTGCCAGCCAGGGACTAGCGGGGGGGCGAGATACGCAGTATTTT	CASQGLAGGRDTQYF
NA	TRBV7-3	TRBD2	TRBJ2-1	TGTGCCAGCAGCTTACAAGGGACTAGCGGGGGGCCCAATCAGGTCTTC	CASSLQGTSGGPNQVF
many	TRBV6-4	TRBD2	TRBJ2-3	TGTGCCAGCAGTGACTCTAGCGGGGGGCCAGATACGCAGTATTTT	CASSDSSGGPDTQYF
NA	TRBV6-5	NA	TRBJ1-2	TGTGCCAGCAGTTACTATCACGGAGCCCTCAATGGCTACACCTTC	CASSYYHGALNGYTF
NA	TRBV7-2	TRBD1	TRBJ2-7	TGTGCCAGCAGCTTAGGATCCGGGACAGGACAATACGAGCAGTACTTC	CASSLGSGTGQYEQYF
many	TRBV19	NA	TRBJ1-2	TGTGCCAGTAGTCAGCAAGGAGAGCCCTACCGCTCCTCCTTC	CASSQQGEPYRSSF
NA	TRBV6-5	TRBD1	TRBJ2-7	TGTGCCAGCAGTTCCGGGACAGCATCCTACGAGCAGTACTTC	CASSSGTASYEQYF
NA	TRBV5-1	TRBD1	TRBJ1-1	TGCGCCAGCAGCCCACAGGGGTGGGGGAACACTGAAGCTTTCTTT	CASSPQGWGNTEAFF
NA	TRBV7-2	NA	TRBJ2-2	TGTGCCAGCAGCTTAGAGCTCAGCGACACCGGGGAGCTGTTTTTT	CASSLELSDTGELFF
NA	TRBV7-9	NA	TRBJ1-1	TGTGCCAGCAGCTTAACGAGGGTGGGCATGAACACTGAAGCTTTCTTT	CASSLTRVGMNTEAFF
NA	TRBV14	NA	TRBJ1-1	TGTGCCAGCAGCCAGATCAGGGGCACTGAAGCTTTCTTT	CASSQIRGTEAFF
once	TRBV5-1	TRBD1	TRBJ2-1	TGCGCCAGCAGCATTACAGGGGGAGAGAATGAGCAGTTCTTC	CASSITGGENEQFF
NA	TRBV3-1/TRBV3-2	TRBD1	TRBJ1-2	TGTGCCAGCAGCCACAGACAGGGGGCAGGTGGCTACACCTTC	CASSHRQGAGGYTF
NA	TRBV28	TRBD2	TRBJ2-7	TGTGCCAGCAGTTTGTCGGGGGGAGTCCACGAGCAGTACTTC	CASSLSGGVHEQYF
NA	TRBV11-3	NA	TRBJ2-1	TGTGCCAGCAGCTTAGGAGTTGAGCAGTTCTTC	CASSLGVEQFF
NA	TRBV5-5	NA	TRBJ2-7	TGTGCCAGCAGCTTGAGACAGGTGCTCTACGAGCAGTACTTC	CASSLRQVLYEQYF
NA	TRBV5-6	TRBD1	TRBJ1-2	TGTGCCAGCAGCTCCTACAGGGGAGACTATGGCTACACCTTC	CASSSYRGDYGYTF
NA	TRBV19	TRBD1	TRBJ1-4	TGTGCCAGTCACCGGCAGGGGGCTAATGAAAAACTGTTTTTT	CASHRQGANEKLFF
NA	TRBV5-8	NA	TRBJ2-7	TGTGCCAGCAGCTTCGGACAGCCCTACGAGCAGTACTTC	CASSFGQPYEQYF
NA	TRBV9	TRBD2	TRBJ2-5	TGTGCCAGCAGCGTAGGAGGCGGGGGGGCCCAAGAGACCCAGTACTTC	CASSVGGGGAQETQYF
NA	TRBV6-5	TRBD2	TRBJ2-3	TGTGCCAGCAGCCGGGGACTACCTCGCACAGATACGCAGTATTTT	CASSRGLPRTDTQYF
NA	TRBV6-6	NA	TRBJ2-2	TGTGCCAGCAGTACCTACAGGGAGTCGACCGGGGAGCTGTTTTTT	CASSTYRESTGELFF